This T cell receptor beta chain was documented in a study of shared clonotypes between healthy human individuals (TCRdb year 2020). For context, the study as a whole: The cohort comprised a couple of women and a few men aged 18 to 49 years. For each donor, CD4 naive and CD4 memory were each given three plates, CD8 naive was given two plates, and CD8 memory was given one plate. Blood TCR repertoires of a handful of healthy adults were deeply sequenced to estimate repertoire size and the extent of clonotype sharing between individuals. Libraries were prepared and TCR repertoires were sequenced by different laboratories using diverse techniques, in order to increase sequencing depth and limit assay-specific biases. Leukapheresis yielded between about 0.85 and 10 billion PBMCs per donor.

Here is what the overall study found, with its caveats: Sampling was restricted to blood, and TCR repertoires in tissue are likely to differ from TCR repertoires in blood. Incomplete sequencing was indicated by rarefaction of sorted-subset datasets, despite the large sequencing depth. Pairwise subsampling indicated that sequencing depth was expected to affect the degree of clonotype sharing among donors. Across a few donors, approximately 5% of naive CD4, roughly 3.4% of naive CD8, 2% to 2.5% of memory CD4, and approximately 0.4% of memory CD8 clonotypes were shared. The small number of donors limited the genetic and exposure-history diversity represented. Naive subsets generally had larger estimated clonotype richness than memory subsets did. Higher generation probabilities were observed for clonotypes shared by all four sorted-subset donors than for non-shared clonotypes.

From the cysteine up to the phenylalanine, the CDR3 has a length of 13 residues. The kept DNA is CDR3 alone, 39 bases in frame from the first base. The CDR1 and CDR2 encoded by the germline V gene (reference sequence) are GTSNPN and SVGIG. Trimmed from V: 3 bases; trimmed from J: 5 bases; junction bases lacking a gene match: 6. Turning to this clone: Its antigen remains unidentified. No much larger clone is present one base from it, and per-base qualities are unavailable.

Healthy HIV-negative adults with no recently reported acute infections or vaccinations were included as donors. Every donor was a Caucasian adult living in Nashville, Tennessee, USA. CD4+ T cells were enriched by magnetic negative selection, after which naive cells were positively selected on CD45RA and the negative fraction was taken as the memory subset. After blood collection by leukapheresis, PBMCs were isolated using Ficoll-Histopaque density gradient centrifugation and then cryopreserved in the vapor phase of liquid nitrogen. Analytical flow cytometry was used to check the purity and quantity of each magnetically sorted T cell population. Genomic DNA was isolated from each sorted fraction and quantified by UV absorbance on a Nanodrop 2000c. Using the deep immunoSEQ assay, TCR CDR3 regions were amplified from genomic DNA by multiplex PCR. Extracted genomic DNA from each cell subset was spread evenly across all wells of several immunoSEQ 96-well plates, with each plate serving as a replicate. Each replicate PCR for sorted subsets received 200 ng genomic DNA, equal to roughly 30,000 T cell genomes. Purified libraries were measured with a Qubit 3.0 fluorometer, size-checked on a Bioanalyzer 2100, and measured again with the KAPA Library Quantification kit. Every immunoSEQ 96-well plate was sequenced on a dedicated single-read 150-cycle Illumina NextSeq 550 flow cell. As for how the authors treated the data: The immunoSEQ output contained only junctional sequences without quality scores, so filtering could not match that applied to full-length reads. To assign V/J genes and CDR3, sequences were annotated against IMGT germline references using PyIR, a Python wrapper for IgBLAST v1.9. Reads were filtered out if the reads had weak V/J assignments (E-value above 1e-6), no CDR3, stop codons, out-of-frame junctions, or ambiguous translated residues. V3J clonotypes were defined as sequences sharing an identical inferred V gene, J gene, and CDR3 amino acid sequence. The percentage overlap between two repertoires was calculated by dividing the number of shared unique clonotypes by the size of the smaller repertoire. Three approaches were used to assess repertoire richness: RTK rarefaction, the Chao1 estimator, and Recon v2.1 estimates of unobserved clonotypes. For all TCRbeta clonotypes obtained by the gDNA method from several donors, generation probabilities were computed with OLGA. Drawn from immuneACCESS, this table holds only the in-frame rearrangements with V and J called that TCRdb kept. Clones are partly lost; checked studies trace under half to an unresolved V gene and leave the rest unexplained. Clone size and V and J calls were adopted from that table, with D and trimming inferred from the DNA. In all, the sample holds 950,000 to 1,300,000 clones, and about three quarters of those were seen once. Approximately 1.5% of the sample is held by the ten biggest clonotypes.

The material sequenced was memory CD4+ T cells sorted from blood. According to the study, the label for this sample's cell subset or site signals: CD45RA-negative fraction. This receptor was obtained from a young man in good health. The chain is assembled from TRBV30 and TRBJ2-7, with 8 junctional bases fitting TRBD1. Read as DNA, the sequence is TGTGCCTGGAGCCGGACAGGGACCAACGAGCAGTACTTC. Translated, it gives CAWSRTGTNEQYF.